This T cell receptor beta chain appears in the sequencing data of a study of blood T cell repertoires in COVID-19. Source study methods: Cell counts per sample came from amplifying reference gene primers. Method: immunoSEQ multiplex PCR; TCRdb's copy keeps in-frame clones and lacks some. That table furnishes V, J and clone size, whereas the DNA furnished D and trimming. Altogether around 76,000 clones are present, around 88% being singletons, with the ten largest covering about 0.56%. Germline lookup yields CDR1 LGHDT and CDR2 YNNKEL (reference sequence). This CDR3 spans 13 amino acids. Trimming pared 0 bases from V and 9 bases from J, leaving 9 bases between.

Sequenced material: peripheral blood. The sequence came from a man in his 60s with acute or convalescent COVID-19. This rearrangement joins TRBV3-1 (or the pseudogene TRBV3-2) to TRBJ1-5; no firm D call. CDR3 protein: CASSQDVGRPQHF. CDR3 sequence (DNA): TGTGCCAGCAGCCAAGATGTCGGTAGGCCCCAGCATTTT.